These T cell receptor beta chains were read from a single sample in a study of T cells expressing NK-cell markers. Using the 5' RACE reads, TCRdb records one entry per CDR3 protein without DNA. The sample table includes about 430,000 distinct CDR3 sequences. Specimen: blood T cells: a sorted CD56 or NKG2C T cell subset, CD4+ or CD8+ T cells, or bulk PBMC T cells (not recorded which). All receptors come from a woman aged 50 to 60 in good health. Both conserved end residues are part of each CDR3.

CDR3	J	V
CASSLTGKRDNEQFF	TRBJ2-1	TRBV18
CASSPRLAGVSNTGELFF	TRBJ2-2	TRBV11-2
CASSLGGTPSGDTF	TRBJ1-2	TRBV3-1
CASSLTTSSYNEQFF	TRBJ2-1	TRBV5-6
CASSLFGGSLSGANVLTF	TRBJ2-6	TRBV7-6
CASSEFAGTGNTIYF	TRBJ1-3	TRBV25-1
CSARDTRVYNEQFF	TRBJ2-1	TRBV20-1
CASSPNIAGPYNEQFF	TRBJ2-1	TRBV12-3/TRBV12-4
CASSTPGGFWGYTF	TRBJ1-2	TRBV7-2
CASSVASGVAYEQYF	TRBJ2-7	TRBV9
CASSLARLAGVDNEQFF	TRBJ2-1	TRBV12-3/TRBV12-4
CASSPLAGVLSGTQYF	TRBJ2-5	TRBV4-1
CASTSGVVSYNEQFF	TRBJ2-1	TRBV12-3/TRBV12-4
CASANRVGELFF	TRBJ2-2	TRBV5-5
CASSFSASNEQFF	TRBJ2-1	TRBV12-3/TRBV12-4
CSAQAGADGYTF	TRBJ1-2	TRBV20-1
CASSKKRGMGVEKTQYF	TRBJ2-5	TRBV21-1
CASRLSGGRGETQYF	TRBJ2-5	TRBV12-3/TRBV12-4
CASSYQPGRPNEQFF	TRBJ2-1	TRBV7-3
CASSPLAGSGNTEAFF	TRBJ1-1	TRBV18
CASSLLAETYGYTF	TRBJ1-2	TRBV28
CASSAVAGVAKNIQYF	TRBJ2-4	TRBV5-5
CAISEFPGEQFF	TRBJ2-1	TRBV10-3
CASRETGGHEQYF	TRBJ2-7	TRBV10-1
CASSYGVAGGLETQYF	TRBJ2-5	TRBV6-2/TRBV6-3
CASSDPYPGPRTDTQYF	TRBJ2-3	TRBV6-1
CASSLELYTGELFF	TRBJ2-2	TRBV5-1
CSVVLAGQYNEQFF	TRBJ2-1	TRBV29-1
CASSHLTGTLYEQYF	TRBJ2-7	TRBV3-1
CSARLPGGRTYEQYF	TRBJ2-7	TRBV20-1
CASSLTSGRSYNEQFF	TRBJ2-1	TRBV7-2
CASSPSLVAAEQYF	TRBJ2-7	TRBV5-1
CAISELPLSGINTGELFF	TRBJ2-2	TRBV10-3
CSAWLGAGVTYEQYF	TRBJ2-7	TRBV20-1
CASSGFRAGNTEAFF	TRBJ1-1	TRBV5-6
CSVPPWGLTDTQYF	TRBJ2-3	TRBV29-1
CASSLSAYEQYF	TRBJ2-7	TRBV12-3/TRBV12-4
CSARDGGPFSYEQYF	TRBJ2-7	TRBV20-1
CASRNRDPVHEQFF	TRBJ2-1	TRBV6-5
CASSPTGLGGNIQYF	TRBJ2-4	TRBV28
CSVRPGTTEQFF	TRBJ2-1	TRBV29-1
CASSPTSPTYEQYF	TRBJ2-7	TRBV18
CASSTDGPDYNEQFF	TRBJ2-1	TRBV3-1
CASSLEAKGGYTF	TRBJ1-2	TRBV7-9
CSAGSRTGELFF	TRBJ2-2	TRBV29-1
CASSLPRQGETQYF	TRBJ2-5	TRBV3-1
CASSPYLAGQETQYF	TRBJ2-5	TRBV5-1
CASRPRGETSGRGAQYF	TRBJ2-5	TRBV6-5
CASSAGNMVGYTF	TRBJ1-2	TRBV12-3/TRBV12-4
CSARPHGLATGNEQFF	TRBJ2-1	TRBV20-1
CASSFRHGANEKLFF	TRBJ1-4	TRBV5-5
CASSLVQGIADYNEQFF	TRBJ2-1	TRBV5-6
CSATGGGPQETQYF	TRBJ2-5	TRBV20-1
CASSEGGQGKTGELFF	TRBJ2-2	TRBV2
CAIMRWGDEQFF	TRBJ2-1	TRBV10-3
CASSRQDRNTEAFF	TRBJ1-1	TRBV5-1
CASSPDRAQGTDTQYF	TRBJ2-3	TRBV18
CASGDRRRFGELFF	TRBJ2-2	TRBV6-1
CASTTSAANTGELFF	TRBJ2-2	TRBV4-2